These T cell receptor beta chains were read from a single sample in a study of monozygotic twins with inflammatory bowel disease. TCRdb re-called the 5' RACE reads, yielding one record per CDR3 amino acid sequence without DNA. The repertoire table contains a few hundred thousand distinct CDR3 sequences. The sequencing input was blood. Source of these receptors: a human donor with ulcerative colitis or Crohn's disease, or a healthy co-twin of an affected twin (not recorded which). Both conserved end residues are part of each CDR3.

J: TRBJ2-7; V: TRBV6-1; CDR3: CASSGARPTARLYSLYEQYF
J: TRBJ1-2; V: TRBV20-1; CDR3: CSAREGDYGYTF
J: TRBJ1-1; V: TRBV6-6; CDR3: CASSYQGQTAEAFF
J: TRBJ2-7; V: TRBV5-1; CDR3: CASSFTGSGYEQYF
J: TRBJ2-5; V: TRBV7-3; CDR3: CASSLIGGKQETQYF
J: TRBJ2-7; V: TRBV6-5; CDR3: CASSYSTGQSSYEQYF
J: TRBJ2-7; V: TRBV15; CDR3: CATSRDGYSFSYEQYF
J: TRBJ2-1; V: TRBV18; CDR3: CASSPPDRGGEQFF
J: TRBJ1-1; V: TRBV4-1; CDR3: CASSQDPGNTEAFF
J: TRBJ1-5; V: TRBV7-2; CDR3: CASSFESQPQHF
J: TRBJ2-5; V: TRBV2; CDR3: CASTTSARETQYF
J: TRBJ1-1; V: TRBV3-1; CDR3: CASSQAGERDTEAFF
J: TRBJ1-4; V: TRBV7-2; CDR3: CASEGGFSEKLFF
J: TRBJ1-1; V: TRBV2; CDR3: CASRLQGARLVTEAFF
J: TRBJ1-2; V: TRBV12-3/TRBV12-4; CDR3: CASSPHREGGYTF
J: TRBJ2-3; V: TRBV20-1; CDR3: CSARAGTSGGSTDTQYF
J: TRBJ2-2; V: TRBV19; CDR3: CASGIRAGELFF
J: TRBJ1-5; V: TRBV12-3/TRBV12-4; CDR3: CASTNLGGQPQHF
J: TRBJ1-6; V: TRBV5-1; CDR3: CASSFDRNNSPLHF
J: TRBJ1-2; V: TRBV6-2/TRBV6-3; CDR3: CASNPAGTKAGGYTF
J: TRBJ1-5; V: TRBV2; CDR3: CASSEGQGAYQPQHF
J: TRBJ1-1; V: TRBV19; CDR3: CASSEGDRNTEAFF
J: TRBJ2-3; V: TRBV18; CDR3: CASSPLDRQSFTDTQYF
J: TRBJ2-7; V: TRBV20-1; CDR3: CSASKSGNYEQYF
J: TRBJ2-7; V: TRBV7-2; CDR3: CASSYREGNYEQYF
J: TRBJ2-1; V: TRBV7-2; CDR3: CASSSSPIDRPYNEQFF
J: TRBJ1-2; V: TRBV7-9; CDR3: CASSFGDQGIYGYTF
J: TRBJ2-7; V: TRBV7-9; CDR3: CASSLAQGGYYEQYF
J: TRBJ1-5; V: TRBV6-5; CDR3: CASSSSYKGNQPQHF
J: TRBJ2-2; V: TRBV5-1; CDR3: CASSDTFLYANTGELFF
J: TRBJ2-5; V: TRBV7-6; CDR3: CASTSRDSEETQYF
J: TRBJ1-1; V: TRBV19; CDR3: CASLGPDTEAFF
J: TRBJ2-7; V: TRBV7-9; CDR3: CASSPNYEQYF
J: TRBJ2-1; V: TRBV5-1; CDR3: CASSLGGETYNEQFF
J: TRBJ1-4; V: TRBV5-1; CDR3: CASSLGAGKEKLFF
J: TRBJ1-2; V: TRBV7-2; CDR3: CASSLADYVGYTF
J: TRBJ2-2; V: TRBV28; CDR3: CASVLGQSNTGELFF
J: TRBJ2-1; V: TRBV7-8; CDR3: CASSLNSGDDEQFF
J: TRBJ1-2; V: TRBV12-3/TRBV12-4; CDR3: CASTPMASRGYTF
J: TRBJ2-2; V: TRBV20-1; CDR3: CSLGRGTGELFF
J: TRBJ2-5; V: TRBV28; CDR3: CATRQGGAGGGETQYF
J: TRBJ2-3; V: TRBV28; CDR3: CASRTGGPDTQYF
J: TRBJ2-7; V: TRBV10-3; CDR3: CAISEEGFSSYEQYF
J: TRBJ1-1; V: TRBV4-2; CDR3: CASSQVIGVGVRDTEAFF
J: TRBJ1-2; V: TRBV28; CDR3: CASSRGRNYGYTF
J: TRBJ2-2; V: TRBV12-3/TRBV12-4; CDR3: CASSFDRGEDTGELFF
J: TRBJ2-1; V: TRBV7-3; CDR3: CASSPMTGNEQFF
J: TRBJ1-1; V: TRBV12-3/TRBV12-4; CDR3: CASSSSTGDTEAFF
J: TRBJ2-1; V: TRBV4-1; CDR3: CASSQEQGRFNEQFF
J: TRBJ1-3; V: TRBV2; CDR3: CASRLRTSLPGGRENKDTIYF
J: TRBJ1-6; V: TRBV18; CDR3: CASSPYGAENYSPLHF
J: TRBJ1-5; V: TRBV5-1; CDR3: CASSLGGIHQPQHF
J: TRBJ2-1; V: TRBV5-1; CDR3: CASSLAVGAEQFF
J: TRBJ2-3; V: TRBV20-1; CDR3: CSAPRLGLRTDTQYF